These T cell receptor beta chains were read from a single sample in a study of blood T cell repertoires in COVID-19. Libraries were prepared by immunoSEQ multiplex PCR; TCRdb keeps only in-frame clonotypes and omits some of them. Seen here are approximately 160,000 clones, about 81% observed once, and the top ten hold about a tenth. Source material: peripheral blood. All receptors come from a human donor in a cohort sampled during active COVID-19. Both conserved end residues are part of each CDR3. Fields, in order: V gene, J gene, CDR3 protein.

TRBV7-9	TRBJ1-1	CASSPSTGFTEAFF
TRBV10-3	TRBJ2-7	CATERKTGTGIGTYEQYF
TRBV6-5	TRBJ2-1	CASSYLAGGEQFF
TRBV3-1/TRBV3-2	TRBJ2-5	CASSQRGLEETQYF
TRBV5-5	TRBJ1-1	CASSLYDGTEAFF
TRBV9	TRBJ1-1	CASSVRGGVNTEAFF
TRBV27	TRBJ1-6	CASSLGQGWNSPLHF
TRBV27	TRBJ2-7	CASSPRLYDYEQYF
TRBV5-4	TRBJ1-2	CASSLAGGGPNYGYTF
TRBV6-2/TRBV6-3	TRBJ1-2	CASSYYNGGYTF
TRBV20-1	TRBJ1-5	CSASGDQPQHF
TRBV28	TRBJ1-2	CASISPWTGEVGYTF
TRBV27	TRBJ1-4	CASSLGLSVEKLFF
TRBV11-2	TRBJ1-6	CASTTTGINSPLHF
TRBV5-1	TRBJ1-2	CASSLGAGAGGYTF
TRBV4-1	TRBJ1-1	CASSYDDRVDTEAFF
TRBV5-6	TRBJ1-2	CASSFRDRPNYGYTF
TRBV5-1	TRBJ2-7	CASSFQGAVNEQYF
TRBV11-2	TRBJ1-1	CASSSHRVAFF
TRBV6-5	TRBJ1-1	CASSYSTGGQGAFF
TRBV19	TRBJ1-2	CASSTAGGYGYTF
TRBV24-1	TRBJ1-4	CATSTASGRTNEKLFF
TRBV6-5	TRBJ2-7	CASSYSTSGRGYEQYF
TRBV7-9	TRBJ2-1	CASSFVGGSYNEQFF
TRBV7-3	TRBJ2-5	CASSLRSGSVETQYF
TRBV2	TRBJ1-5	CASRIGQSNQPQHF
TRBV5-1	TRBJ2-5	CASSLGDTQETQYF
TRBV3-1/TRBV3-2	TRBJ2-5	CASSYRDWETQYF